This entry is about one T cell receptor beta chain. Germline assignment: CDR1 GTSNPN and CDR2 SVGIG (reference sequence). This CDR3 is built from 12 residues. The V gene lost 1 base and the J gene lost 11 bases, with 14 bases spanning the gap. The data stem from a study of blood T cell repertoires in COVID-19. Libraries were prepared by immunoSEQ multiplex PCR; TCRdb keeps only in-frame clonotypes and omits some of them. The table includes approximately 200,000 clones, approximately 80% detected once. The specimen was PBMCs or T cells enriched from blood (not recorded which). The chain links TRBV30 to TRBJ1-2; D possibly corresponds to TRBD1 (6 bases). This clonotype originated in a woman aged 35 to 49 with acute COVID-19. The CDR3 nucleotides are TGTGCCTGGAGTGCCGCGCAGGGGCGGTACACCTTC. It specifies CAWSAAQGRYTF.